The entry below describes one TCR beta chain. PCR was performed a second time for 7 to 11 cycles using a sample-barcoded 5' primer and a J-beta primer mix. TCRdb re-called the 5' RACE reads with MiXCR, one entry per CDR3 protein. The sample contains more than 700,000 distinct CDR3 sequences, roughly 53% of which appear only once. The sample belongs to a study of blood T cells in healthy people across ages. V was clipped by 4 bases and J by 4 bases, with 17 bases between them. The CDR3 totals 15 residues. In germline, CDR1 is SGHKS, CDR2 YYEKEE (reference sequence). The clonotype originates from an elderly man in good health. The sequencing input was blood. The V call is TRBV5-5, the J call TRBJ2-5; tentative D call: TRBD1 (6 bases). CDR3 coding DNA: TGTGCCAGCAGCCTTGGGGGCACGTCGGCAGAGACCCAGTACTTC. Protein sequence: CASSLGGTSAETQYF.